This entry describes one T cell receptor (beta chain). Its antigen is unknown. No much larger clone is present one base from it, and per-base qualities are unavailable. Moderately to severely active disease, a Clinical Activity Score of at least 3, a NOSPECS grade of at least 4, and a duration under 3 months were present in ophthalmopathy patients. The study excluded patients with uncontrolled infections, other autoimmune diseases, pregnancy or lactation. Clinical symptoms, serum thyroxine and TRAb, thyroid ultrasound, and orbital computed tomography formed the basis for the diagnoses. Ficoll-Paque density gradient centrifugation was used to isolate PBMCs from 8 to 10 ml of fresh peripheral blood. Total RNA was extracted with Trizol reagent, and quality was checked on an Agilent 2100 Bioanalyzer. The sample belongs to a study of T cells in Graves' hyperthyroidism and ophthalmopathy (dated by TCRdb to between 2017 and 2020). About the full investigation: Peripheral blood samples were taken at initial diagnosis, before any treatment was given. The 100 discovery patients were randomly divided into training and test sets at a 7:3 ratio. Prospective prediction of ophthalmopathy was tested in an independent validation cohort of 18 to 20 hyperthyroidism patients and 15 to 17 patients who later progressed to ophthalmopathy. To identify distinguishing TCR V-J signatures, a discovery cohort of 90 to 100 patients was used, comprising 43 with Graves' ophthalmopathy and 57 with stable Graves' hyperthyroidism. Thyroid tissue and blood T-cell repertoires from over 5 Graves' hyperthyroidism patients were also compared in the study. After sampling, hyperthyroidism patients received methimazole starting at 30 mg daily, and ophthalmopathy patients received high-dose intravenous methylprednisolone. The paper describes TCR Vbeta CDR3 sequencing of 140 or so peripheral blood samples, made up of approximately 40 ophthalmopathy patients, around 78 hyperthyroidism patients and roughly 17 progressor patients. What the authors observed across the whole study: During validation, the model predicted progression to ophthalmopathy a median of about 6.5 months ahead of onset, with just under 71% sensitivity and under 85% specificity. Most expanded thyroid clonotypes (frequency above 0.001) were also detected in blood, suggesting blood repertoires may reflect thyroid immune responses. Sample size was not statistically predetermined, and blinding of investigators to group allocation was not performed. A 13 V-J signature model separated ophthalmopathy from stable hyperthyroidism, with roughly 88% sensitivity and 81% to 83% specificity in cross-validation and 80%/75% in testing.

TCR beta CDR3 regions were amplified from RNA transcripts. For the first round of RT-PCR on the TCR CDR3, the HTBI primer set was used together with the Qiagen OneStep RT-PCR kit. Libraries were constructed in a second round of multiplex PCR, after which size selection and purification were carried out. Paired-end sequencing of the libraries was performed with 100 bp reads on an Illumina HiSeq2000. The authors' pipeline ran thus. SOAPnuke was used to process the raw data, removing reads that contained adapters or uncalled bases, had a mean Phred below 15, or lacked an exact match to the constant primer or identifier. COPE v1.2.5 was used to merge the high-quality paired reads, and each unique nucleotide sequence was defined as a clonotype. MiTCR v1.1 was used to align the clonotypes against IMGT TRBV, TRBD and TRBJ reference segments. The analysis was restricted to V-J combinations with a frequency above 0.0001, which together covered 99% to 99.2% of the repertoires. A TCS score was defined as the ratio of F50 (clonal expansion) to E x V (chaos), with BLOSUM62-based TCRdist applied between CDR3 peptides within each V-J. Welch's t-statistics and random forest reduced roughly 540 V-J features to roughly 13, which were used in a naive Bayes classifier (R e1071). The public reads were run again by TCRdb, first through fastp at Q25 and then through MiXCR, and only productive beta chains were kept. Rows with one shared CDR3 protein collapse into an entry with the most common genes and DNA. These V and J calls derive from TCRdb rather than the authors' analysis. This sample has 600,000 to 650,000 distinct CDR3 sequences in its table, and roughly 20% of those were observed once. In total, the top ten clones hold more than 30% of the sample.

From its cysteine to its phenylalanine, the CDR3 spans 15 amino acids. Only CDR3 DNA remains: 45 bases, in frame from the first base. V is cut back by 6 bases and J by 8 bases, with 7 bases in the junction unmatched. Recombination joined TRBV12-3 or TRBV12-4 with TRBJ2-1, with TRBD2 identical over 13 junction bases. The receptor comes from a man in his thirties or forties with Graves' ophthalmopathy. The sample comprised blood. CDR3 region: CASRTSGRFSDEQFF. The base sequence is TGTGCCAGCAGGACTAGCGGGAGGTTCAGCGATGAGCAGTTCTTC.